This T cell receptor (beta chain) was sequenced during a study of tumor and adjacent non-tumor tissue in lung cancer. At the level of the study: There were 11 to 13 adenocarcinoma, a couple of squamous cell carcinoma and 1 small cell lung cancer cases. Overall study findings and caveats: Significantly higher TCR diversity was found in tumor than normal lung.

About this clonotype itself: Its antigen remains unknown. An end of the junction differs from the germline gene, which may be a read error.

This sample's RNA came from whole unsorted tissue. The normal lung tissue was taken more than 3 cm from the tumor edge. TCRbeta libraries were built with three rounds of nested PCR, modified from ARM-PCR. TCRdb called the multiplex PCR reads again in MiXCR, with one record for every CDR3 protein. This repertoire shows approximately 100,000 distinct CDR3 sequences, about 65% found once; its top ten account for around 20%. The germline V gene encodes CDR1 MNHEY and CDR2 SVGEGT. The CDR3 is made up of 18 amino acids. This TCR was recovered from a man between 60 and 75 years old with non-small cell lung cancer. The chain links TRBV6-2 or TRBV6-3 to TRBJ2-7; D tentatively fits TRBD1 or TRBD2 (5 bases each). Sequences were obtained from distant non-tumor lung tissue. The DNA of the CDR3 is TGTGCCAGCAGTTACACCATGATTCCGGTACAACGAGGGGTCGAGCACTACTTC. Translation: CASSYTMIPVQRGVEHYF.